Presented here are 13 T cell receptor beta chains from one specimen sequenced in a study of blood T cell repertoires in COVID-19. Only in-frame clones appear in the TCRdb table, and some are missing; sequencing was by immunoSEQ multiplex PCR. The sample consists of a few hundred thousand clones, more than 65% of them appearing once. Specimen: peripheral blood. The receptors originated from a human donor with acute or convalescent COVID-19. The donor label of this sample is uncertain.

CDR3 region: CATSDMDRVYGYTF. CDR3 nucleotide sequence: TGTGCCACCAGTGATATGGACAGGGTTTATGGCTACACCTTC. The genes are TRBV24-1 and TRBJ1-2, with TRBD1 matching 8 bases. This CDR3 region has 14 residues. Unmatched junction bases numbered 4, after V lost 3 bases and J lost 5 bases. Germline CDR1 and CDR2: KGHDR and SFDVKD.

This rearrangement joins TRBV15 to TRBJ1-5, with TRBD1 as a possible D gene (5 bases). This CDR3 has 14 residues. The V and J ends lost 2 bases and 3 bases respectively, with 8 bases between them. Germline V gene sequence: CDR1 LNHNV, CDR2 YYDKDF (reference sequence). This chain's CDR3 is CATSRQGNNQPQHF. For the CDR3, the DNA is TGTGCCACCAGCAGACAGGGTAACAATCAGCCCCAGCATTTT.

This chain uses TRBV18 with TRBJ1-1, with unresolved D. There are 13 residues in the CDR3. V was shortened by 6 bases and J by 5 bases, with 13 bases between the two germline ends. Per germline, CDR1 KGHSH and CDR2 LQKENI. The CDR3: CASSLVRETEAFF. The CDR3 DNA reads as TGTGCCAGCTCTCTGGTTAGGGAGACTGAAGCTTTCTTT.

The rearrangement uses TRBV5-6 and TRBJ2-1, with 14 nucleotides matching TRBD2. Trimming at V came to 4 bases and at J to 4 bases, leaving 4 bases not matched to a gene. This CDR3 has 16 residues. CDR1 and CDR2 (germline): SGHDT, YYEEEE. CDR3 in amino acids: CASSPGTSGGYNEQFF. CDR3 nucleotide sequence: TGTGCCAGCAGCCCCGGGACTAGCGGGGGTTACAATGAGCAGTTCTTC. The full variable domain, its missing parts supplied by reference TRBV5-6 and TRBJ2-1, is DAGVTQSPTHLIKTRGQQVTLRCSPKSGHDTVSWYQQALGQGPQFIFQYYEEEERQRGNFPDRFSGHQFPNYSSELNVNALLLGDSALYLCASSPGTSGGYNEQFFGPGTRLTVL.

This clone was detected only a few times. V and J are TRBV7-2 and TRBJ2-7, with TRBD2 matching 7 bases. This CDR3 contains 14 residues. Trimming took 5 bases from V and 0 from J; bases not matched to a gene: 4. Germline V gene lookup returns CDR1 SGHTA and CDR2 FQGNSA. The CDR3 protein is CASSVQRDSYEQYF. In DNA form, the CDR3 reads TGTGCCAGCAGCGTCCAGCGGGACTCCTACGAGCAGTACTTC.

The V gene is TRBV6-5, the J gene TRBJ1-5; D is undetermined. Germline CDR1 and CDR2: MNHEY and SVGAGI. V was clipped by 7 bases and J by 2 bases, with 12 bases between them. The CDR3 runs 14 residues. The CDR3 is CASIRNGGNQPQHF. In DNA, the CDR3 is TGTGCCAGCATCCGAAACGGTGGCAATCAGCCCCAGCATTTT.

The chain has TRBV6-5 and TRBJ2-7, with D perhaps TRBD2 (6 bases). This CDR3 region has 16 residues. The germline gives CDR1 MNHEY, CDR2 SVGAGI. Trimming cost V 1 base and J 2 bases, with 15 bases left between them. CDR3 amino acids: CASSYFPRDSTYEQYF. CDR3 nucleotide sequence: TGTGCCAGCAGTTACTTCCCCCGGGACTCGACCTACGAGCAGTACTTC.

The chain uses TRBV27 and TRBJ2-7; D is uncertain. The CDR3 runs to 11 residues. V lost 4 bases and J lost 5, with 6 bases in between. CDR1 is MNHEY and CDR2 is SMNVEV in the germline V gene (reference sequence). In DNA form, the CDR3 reads TGTGCCAGCAGTTCGGTCAACGAGCAGTACTTC. Its translation is CASSSVNEQYF.

This clone was seen once. The genes are TRBV5-4 and TRBJ2-7, with D perhaps TRBD2 (5 bases). V dropped 5 bases and J dropped 2 bases, with 17 bases sitting between them. CDR3 length: 15 amino acids. Germline V lookup: CDR1 SGHNT, CDR2 YYREEE (reference sequence). The CDR3 DNA follows: TGTGCCAGCAGGCAGAGCGGAGACATCGCCTACGAGCAGTACTTC. This encodes CASRQSGDIAYEQYF.

V gene TRBV7-9 combines with J gene TRBJ1-2; TRBD1 might be the D (5 bases). V gave up 5 bases and J gave up 0 bases, with 13 bases separating them. The V gene's germline CDR1 is SEHNR and CDR2 FQNEAQ (reference sequence). The CDR3 has 15 residues. In DNA form, the CDR3 reads TGTGCCAGCAGCGCAGACAGAGCTACTAACTATGGCTACACCTTC. This encodes CASSADRATNYGYTF.

This chain connects TRBV18 to TRBJ1-6, with 7 nucleotides matching TRBD1. The CDR3 contains 16 residues. Germline assignment: CDR1 KGHSH and CDR2 LQKENI. The trim removed 5 bases at V and 6 bases at J, leaving 10 bases unmatched. The CDR3 loop is CASSAATGRGNSPLHF. The CDR3 bases are TGTGCCAGCTCAGCAGCGACAGGGAGAGGTAATTCACCCCTCCACTTT.

In its sample, this clone was seen a few times. The CDR3: CACTGVFNGYTF. CDR3 in DNA: TGTGCCTGCACAGGGGTCTTCAATGGCTACACCTTC. J is TRBJ1-2 and V is TRBV30; 7 bases map to TRBD1. CDR1 GTSNPN and CDR2 SVGIG come from the germline V gene (reference sequence). J gave up 6 bases and V 6 bases, and 7 bases lay outside the gene matches. The CDR3 extends over 12 amino acids. Looking up the rest from reference TRBV30 and TRBJ1-2 gives the full variable domain: SQTIHQWPATLVQPVGSPLSLECTVEGTSNPNLYWYRQAAGRGLQLLFYSVGIGQISSEVPQNLSASRPQDRQFILSSKKLLLSDSGFYLCACTGVFNGYTFGSGTRLTVV.

This clone appeared a few times. The rearrangement uses TRBV4-1 and TRBJ1-2, with D perhaps TRBD1 (6 bases). Between the trimmed V and J ends, which lost 4 bases and 0 bases, there was a span of 15 bases. CDR1 and CDR2 from the germline V gene are MGHRA and YSYEKL. The CDR3 has 16 residues. The CDR3 here is CASSLIRDTANYGYTF. As DNA, the CDR3 is TGCGCCAGCAGCCTCATCCGGGACACCGCTAACTATGGCTACACCTTC.